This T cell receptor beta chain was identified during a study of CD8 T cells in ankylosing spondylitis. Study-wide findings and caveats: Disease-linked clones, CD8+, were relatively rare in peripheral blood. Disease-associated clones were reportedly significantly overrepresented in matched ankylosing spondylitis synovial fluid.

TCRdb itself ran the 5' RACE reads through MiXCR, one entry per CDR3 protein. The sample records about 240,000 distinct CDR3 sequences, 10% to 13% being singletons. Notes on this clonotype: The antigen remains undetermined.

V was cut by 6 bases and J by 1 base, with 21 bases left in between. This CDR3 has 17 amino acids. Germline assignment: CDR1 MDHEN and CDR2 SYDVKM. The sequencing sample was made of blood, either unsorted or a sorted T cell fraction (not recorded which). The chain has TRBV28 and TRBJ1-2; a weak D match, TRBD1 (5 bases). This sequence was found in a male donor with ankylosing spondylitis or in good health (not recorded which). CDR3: CASSPAGIRADNYGYTF. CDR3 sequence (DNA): TGTGCCAGCAGCCCAGCAGGTATCAGGGCAGATAACTATGGCTACACCTTC.